The 15 T cell receptor beta chains reported below all come from one sample, sequenced in a study of cytomegalovirus exposure and HLA in healthy donors. The PCR was carried out with 60 Vbeta primers and 13 Jbeta primers. Here immunoSEQ multiplex PCR was the method, and the copy in TCRdb shows in-frame clones only, minus some. The data show 60,000 or so clones, with over 75% seen just once and approximately 11% held by the top ten. Input material: PBMCs. The receptors derive from a female donor in good health and CMV-seronegative.

The rearrangement uses TRBV5-1 and TRBJ1-1, with 7 bases fitting TRBD1. Germline V gene sequence: CDR1 SGHRS, CDR2 YFSETQ. The CDR3 is 16 amino acids. Unmatched junction bases numbered 11, after V lost 5 bases and J lost 1 base. As DNA, the CDR3 is TGCGCCAGCAGATCCGGGACAGACCTCCGGAACACTGAAGCTTTCTTT. Its protein is CASRSGTDLRNTEAFF.

In its sample, this clone was seen a few times. V usage is TRBV2 and J usage is TRBJ2-2; 11 bases are a match to TRBD1. Looked up from germline, CDR1 is SNHLY and CDR2 is FYNNEI. J was trimmed by 7 bases and V by 5 bases; bases with no gene match: 9. This CDR3 contains 16 residues. The CDR3 reads CASSMSFGTGGGELFF. CDR3 nucleotide sequence: TGTGCCAGCAGTATGTCCTTCGGGACAGGGGGCGGGGAGCTGTTTTTT.

This chain uses TRBV5-1 with TRBJ2-6, with D maybe TRBD1 (5 bases). With 0 bases removed from V and 0 bases from J, the gap between germline ends came to 10 bases. The CDR3 sequence is 17 residues long. Germline-derived CDR1 and CDR2 are SGHRS and YFSETQ. CDR3 protein: CASSLAYRYSGANVLTF. In DNA, the CDR3 is TGCGCCAGCAGCTTGGCTTACAGGTACTCTGGGGCCAACGTCCTGACTTTC.

The gene calls are TRBV7-8 and TRBJ2-7; 9 nucleotides agree with TRBD2. In germline, CDR1 is SGHVS, CDR2 FQNEAQ. After removal of 3 bases from V and 0 bases from J, the junction contained 3 bases not matched to a gene. The CDR3 totals 15 residues. In nucleotides, the CDR3 is TGTGCCAGCAGCTTTCTTAGCGGGAGCTCCTACGAGCAGTACTTC. This translates into CASSFLSGSSYEQYF.

Only one count was recorded for this clone. This chain joins TRBV2 and TRBJ2-1; the match to TRBD2 covers 12 bases. The ends lost 8 bases at V and 7 bases at J; junction bases unmatched: 6. This CDR3 has 14 residues. The V gene's germline CDR1 is SNHLY and CDR2 FYNNEI. CDR3 region: CASRPSGGENEQFF. DNA for the CDR3: TGTGCCAGCCGTCCTAGCGGGGGGGAAAATGAGCAGTTCTTC.

The gene calls are TRBV4-1 and TRBJ2-5, with D uncertain. This CDR3 region has 21 residues. Germline loops: CDR1 MGHRA, CDR2 YSYEKL. Trimming took off 0 bases at V and 4 bases at J, with 30 bases between the two ends. Written as DNA, the CDR3 is TGCGCCAGCAGCCAAGATTCCATAGTCGGCGAGAAATACCAAGAGCGAGAGACCCAGTACTTC. Its protein is CASSQDSIVGEKYQERETQYF.

The rearrangement links TRBV7-9 to TRBJ1-4, with a weak D call TRBD1 (6 bases). Germline V CDR1 and CDR2: SEHNR, FQNEAQ (reference sequence). The ends were cut back, 1 base at V and 8 bases at J, with 14 bases in the middle. CDR3 size: 15 residues. The CDR3: CASSLGGQFKEKLFF. CDR3 in DNA: TGTGCCAGCAGCTTAGGGGGGCAGTTCAAGGAAAAACTGTTTTTT.

The CDR3 loop reads CASSQVEAKSHQPQHF. For the CDR3, the DNA is TGTGCCAGCAGCCAAGTGGAGGCTAAGTCCCATCAGCCCCAGCATTTT. The chain links TRBV4-2 to TRBJ1-5; D remains ambiguous. This CDR3 is 16 amino acids long. V was clipped by 1 base and J by 5 bases, with 15 bases between them. Germline V gene data show CDR1 as LGHNA and CDR2 as YNFKEQ.

J is TRBJ2-2 and V is TRBV5-1, with D tentatively TRBD2 (5 bases). From germline, CDR1 is SGHRS and CDR2 YFSETQ. The CDR3 is 14 amino acids. The V and J ends lost 9 bases and 1 base respectively, with 13 bases between them. The CDR3 DNA follows: TGCGCCACCCCGATGGACTTGAACACCGGGGAGCTGTTTTTT. It specifies CATPMDLNTGELFF.

The gene calls are TRBV9 and TRBJ1-5; D is perhaps TRBD1 (6 bases). CDR1 is SGDLS and CDR2 is YYNGEE in the germline V gene. Deletions cut 4 bases from V and 1 base from J, with 12 bases between. CDR3 length: 15 amino acids. In DNA, the CDR3 is TGTGCCAGCAGCAAGGGGGAAGGGAGCAATCAGCCCCAGCATTTT. This sequence encodes CASSKGEGSNQPQHF.

The V and J genes are TRBV5-1 and TRBJ1-1; D is undetermined. CDR1 and CDR2 from the germline V gene are SGHRS and YFSETQ. Trimming removed 4 bases at V and 1 base at J, with 11 bases between. This CDR3 comprises 14 residues. CDR3 loop: CASSLIDTNTEAFF. Here the CDR3 DNA reads TGCGCCAGCAGCCTCATCGACACGAACACTGAAGCTTTCTTT.

The rearrangement joins TRBV27 to TRBJ1-5; 7 bases are a match to TRBD1. The V gene end was trimmed by 3 bases and the J gene end by 7 bases; junction bases not matched to a gene: 6. CDR3 length equals 14 residues. Germline V lookup: CDR1 MNHEY, CDR2 SMNVEV (reference sequence). CDR3 DNA sequence: TGTGCCAGCAGTTTTCGACAGGGAAGCCAGCCCCAGCATTTT. Translating gives CASSFRQGSQPQHF.

The CDR3 here is CASRAGQGEKLFF. The DNA for the CDR3 is TGTGCCAGTAGAGCCGGACAGGGTGAAAAACTGTTTTTT. This chain uses TRBV19 with TRBJ1-4, with 8 bases that match TRBD1. Trimming removed 6 bases from V and 7 bases from J; junction bases left unmatched: 4. Germline V CDR1 and CDR2: LNHDA, SQIVND (reference sequence). CDR3 length: 13 amino acids. Combining the CDR3 with reference TRBV19 and TRBJ1-4 gives the whole variable domain DGGITQSPKYLFRKEGQNVTLSCEQNLNHDAMYWYRQDPGQGLRLIYYSQIVNDFQKGDIAEGYSVSREKKESFPLTVTSAQKNPTAFYLCASRAGQGEKLFFGSGTQLSVL.

This clone was counted between two and nine times. This rearrangement joins TRBV9 to TRBJ1-1; D not certain. The germline V gene has CDR1 SGDLS and CDR2 YYNGEE. The CDR3 is made up of 15 amino acids. Between the trimmed V and J ends, which lost 7 bases and 1 base, there was a span of 17 bases. Written as DNA, the CDR3 is TGTGCCAGCCGGAGAGACGAAGCTCGGAACACTGAAGCTTTCTTT. Protein: CASRRDEARNTEAFF.

The V call is TRBV19, the J call TRBJ2-7, with a tentative D call TRBD2 (6 bases). CDR3 length: 16 amino acids. Germline V lookup: CDR1 LNHDA, CDR2 SQIVND (reference sequence). Trimming removed 5 bases at V and 2 bases at J, with 19 bases between. In nucleotides, the CDR3 is TGTGCCAGTAGTCCCCTCGGCGGGGACCGGCCCTACGAGCAGTACTTC. Translating gives CASSPLGGDRPYEQYF.